These 20 T cell receptor beta chains were all obtained from the same sample, sequenced in a study of blood T cell repertoires in COVID-19. Some clones are missing from TCRdb's copy, which holds only in-frame ones; the method was immunoSEQ multiplex PCR. The data hold 200,000 to 250,000 clones, with 70% to 90% observed a single time. The specimen was peripheral blood. The receptor set was obtained from a young man with active or convalescent COVID-19.

The table lists this clone with a count of one. The chain has TRBV11-2 and TRBJ2-5, with D hard to call. V was clipped by 8 bases and J by 5 bases, with 15 bases between them. The CDR3 extends over 13 amino acids. The germline V gene has CDR1 SGHAT and CDR2 FQNNGV. The CDR3 loop reads CASGPPLRETQYF. CDR3 DNA: TGTGCCAGCGGCCCTCCCCTGAGGGAGACCCAGTACTTC.

V and J are TRBV27 and TRBJ2-2; TRBD2 matches at 7 bases. Germline assignment: CDR1 MNHEY and CDR2 SMNVEV (reference sequence). CDR3 size: 14 residues. The ends lost 3 bases at V and 3 bases at J; junction bases unmatched: 1. DNA of the CDR3: TGTGCCAGCAGTTTTCGGGAGGACACCGGGGAGCTGTTTTTT. Protein: CASSFREDTGELFF.

The count of this clone is one. The gene calls are TRBV5-4 and TRBJ2-1, with D possibly being TRBD2 (5 bases). The CDR3 sequence is 14 residues long. With 3 bases removed from V and 10 bases from J, the gap between germline ends came to 17 bases. Per germline, CDR1 SGHNT and CDR2 YYREEE (reference sequence). The CDR3 DNA reads as TGTGCCAGCAGCTCGGGCGGGCTAGTTGTGGAGCAGTTCTTC. The encoded protein is CASSSGGLVVEQFF.

The chain carries TRBV29-1 and TRBJ2-1; 9 nucleotides agree with TRBD2. J gave up 13 bases and V 0 bases, and 7 bases lay outside the gene matches. Germline V lookup: CDR1 SQVTM, CDR2 ANQGSEA. This CDR3 spans 13 amino acids. The CDR3 nucleotides are TGCAGCGTTGAAGAACGGGCTAGCGGGGTCCAGTTCTTC. Translating gives CSVEERASGVQFF.

The rearrangement joins TRBV29-1 to TRBJ2-1; 7 bases align to TRBD2. The CDR3 runs to 14 residues. Unmatched junction bases numbered 13, after V lost 7 bases and J lost 7 bases. The germline V gene encodes CDR1 SQVTM and CDR2 ANQGSEA. Written as DNA, the CDR3 is TGCAGCGCCGGAAAGAGACTAGCAGCGAATGAGCAGTTCTTC. This codes for CSAGKRLAANEQFF.

The J gene is TRBJ2-2, the V gene TRBV19, with a possible D match to TRBD2 (6 bases). The CDR3 is made up of 15 amino acids. Germline V lookup: CDR1 LNHDA, CDR2 SQIVND (reference sequence). Trimming removed 5 bases from V and 4 bases from J, with 14 bases in between. The CDR3 loop is CASSPSRAGTGELFF. The CDR3 nucleotides read TGTGCCAGTAGTCCCTCTAGAGCGGGCACCGGGGAGCTGTTTTTT.

This clone occurred a few times. This chain connects TRBV27 to TRBJ1-1, with TRBD1 as a possible D gene (6 bases). Germline V gene lookup returns CDR1 MNHEY and CDR2 SMNVEV (reference sequence). Deletions cut 3 bases from V and 3 bases from J, with 17 bases between. The CDR3 length is 16 residues. CDR3 amino acids: CASSFRTAPGDTEAFF. In DNA, the CDR3 is TGTGCCAGCAGTTTCAGGACAGCGCCCGGGGACACTGAAGCTTTCTTT.

The chain links TRBV5-1 to TRBJ1-3; D call uncertain. This CDR3 is built from 14 residues. Germline CDR1 and CDR2: SGHRS and YFSETQ. The germline V and J ends were trimmed by 0 bases and 7 bases, with 11 bases remaining between them. CDR3 residues: CASSLAGGGNTIYF. The CDR3 bases are TGCGCCAGCAGCTTGGCCGGCGGAGGTAACACCATATATTTT.

This rearrangement joins TRBV19 to TRBJ2-3; 8 bases map to TRBD1. The CDR3 runs to 15 residues. V dropped 7 bases and J dropped 1; count of bases not matched to a gene: 7. Germline lookup yields CDR1 LNHDA and CDR2 SQIVND (reference sequence). CDR3 protein: CASTADRDRTDTQYF. The CDR3, as DNA: TGTGCCAGTACCGCGGACAGGGATCGCACAGATACGCAGTATTTT.

The CDR3 DNA follows: TGTGCCAGCAGCCCCGGGGTCGGAGGCACTGAAGCTTTCTTT. This translates into CASSPGVGGTEAFF. The J gene is TRBJ1-1, the V gene TRBV7-2; D is uncertain. The CDR3 extends over 14 amino acids. From germline, CDR1 is SGHTA and CDR2 FQGNSA. V was trimmed by 5 bases and J by 4 bases, leaving 14 bases between them.

The V gene is TRBV9, the J gene TRBJ2-7, with 7 bases aligning to TRBD2. The germline CDR1 and CDR2 sequences are SGDLS and YYNGEE. This CDR3 has 15 amino acids. V lost 3 bases to trimming and J lost 5 bases; unmatched junction nucleotides: 11. In DNA form, the CDR3 reads TGTGCCAGCAGCGAGAGAGGCGGGAGAGGCGACGAGCAGTACTTC. This codes for CASSERGGRGDEQYF.

V usage is TRBV18 and J usage is TRBJ1-1; the D gene is possibly TRBD1 (5 bases). V was pared by 3 bases and J by 1 base, with 21 bases between. CDR1 and CDR2 from the germline V gene are KGHSH and LQKENI. This CDR3 contains 18 residues. DNA for the CDR3: TGTGCCAGCTCACCGACCCAGGGCGGGGGATTTGCGAACACTGAAGCTTTCTTT. Amino acid sequence: CASSPTQGGGFANTEAFF.

This chain uses TRBV7-8 with TRBJ1-1, with 8 positions matching TRBD1. CDR1 SGHVS and CDR2 FQNEAQ come from the germline V gene. The V gene end was trimmed by 3 bases and the J gene end by 8 bases; junction bases not matched to a gene: 2. The CDR3 covers 12 residues. The CDR3 DNA follows: TGTGCCAGCAGCTTTTGGGACAGGGAAGCTTTCTTT. Translation gives CASSFWDREAFF.

The chain links TRBV14 to TRBJ2-4; D not certain. The germline V gene has CDR1 SGHDN and CDR2 FVKESK. Trimming shortened V by 1 base and J by 8 bases, and 9 bases separated the two germline ends. The CDR3 loop spans 13 amino acids. The DNA of the CDR3 is TGTGCCAGCAGCCAAGGGCTTTTGGACATTCAGTACTTC. Its protein product is CASSQGLLDIQYF.

Written as DNA, the CDR3 is TGTGCCAGCAGACACTTCTTTCGTGGGAGGGGGGTAGAGGATCAGCCCCAGCATTTT. Encoded protein: CASRHFFRGRGVEDQPQHF. The chain carries TRBV28 and TRBJ1-5, with TRBD1 as a possible D gene (6 bases). Germline V lookup: CDR1 MDHEN, CDR2 SYDVKM. This CDR3 spans 19 amino acids. The V gene lost 6 bases and the J gene lost 5 bases, with 29 bases spanning the gap. Complete variable domain (other parts from reference TRBV28 and TRBJ1-5): DVKVTQSSRYLVKRTGEKVFLECVQDMDHENMFWYRQDPGLGLRLIYFSYDVKMKEKGDIPEGYSVSREKKERFSLILESASTNQTSMYLCASRHFFRGRGVEDQPQHFGDGTRLSIL.

The chain employs TRBV6-4 and TRBJ2-1; TRBD2 matches at 7 bases. The CDR3 length is 13 residues. CDR1 and CDR2 from the germline V gene are MRHNA and SNTAGT. With V trimmed by 3 bases and J by 13 bases, 9 bases remained unmatched. In DNA form, the CDR3 reads TGTGCCAGCAGTGAAGTTGGGGAGGGCGCCCAGTTCTTC. Translation: CASSEVGEGAQFF.

The chain recombines TRBV6-5 with TRBJ1-2; D remains ambiguous. Trimming removed 4 bases from V and 1 base from J, with 13 bases in between. From germline, CDR1 is MNHEY and CDR2 SVGAGI. CDR3 length: 15 amino acids. The CDR3 spells CASSFPERLNYGYTF. The CDR3, as DNA: TGTGCCAGCAGTTTCCCGGAGCGTCTTAACTATGGCTACACCTTC.

The J gene is TRBJ2-5, the V gene TRBV7-2; D is ambiguous. Deletions cut 1 base from V and 4 bases from J, with 4 bases between. This CDR3 region has 12 residues. The V gene's germline CDR1 is SGHTA and CDR2 FQGNSA. CDR3 coding DNA: TGTGCCAGCAGCTTAGGGGCAGAGACCCAGTACTTC. It specifies CASSLGAETQYF.

The V and J genes are TRBV29-1 and TRBJ2-5; a possible D gene is TRBD2 (5 bases). This CDR3 spans 13 amino acids. Trimming shortened V by 3 bases and J by 2 bases, and 10 bases separated the two germline ends. Germline V gene data show CDR1 as SQVTM and CDR2 as ANQGSEA. CDR3 loop: CSVDLRTQETQYF. The CDR3 nucleotides read TGCAGCGTTGATCTGCGGACTCAAGAGACCCAGTACTTC.

The rearrangement uses TRBV5-4 and TRBJ2-1, with D possibly TRBD1 on 6 matching bases. In germline, CDR1 is SGHNT, CDR2 YYREEE (reference sequence). Trimming stripped 8 bases from V and 5 bases from J, with 11 bases between. The CDR3 extends over 12 amino acids. CDR3 DNA sequence: TGTGCCAGTAAAGGGGGAAACAATGAGCAGTTCTTC. Its protein is CASKGGNNEQFF. Supplemented by reference TRBV5-4 and TRBJ2-1, the full variable domain reads ETGVTQSPTHLIKTRGQQVTLRCSSQSGHNTVSWYQQALGQGPQFIFQYYREEENGRGNFPPRFSGLQFPNYSSELNVNALELDDSALYLCASKGGNNEQFFGPGTRLTVL.